These 21 T cell receptor beta chains were sequenced from one sample in a study of blood T cells in healthy people across ages. Primers used in a second PCR of roughly 6 to 11 cycles were a sample-barcoded 5' primer and a J-beta primer mix. TCRdb recomputed calls from the 5' RACE reads with MiXCR, one row per CDR3 protein. This repertoire shows about a million distinct CDR3 sequences, roughly half found once; its top ten account for around 21%. Source material: blood. These receptors all stem from an older woman in good health.

The CDR3 DNA reads TGTGCCAGCAGGGGGACACGGGGGTCGCCCCAGCATTTT. This sequence encodes CASRGTRGSPQHF. The chain has TRBV12-3 or TRBV12-4 and TRBJ1-5; the D gene is possibly TRBD1 (6 bases). The CDR3 sequence is 13 residues long. The V end lost 6 bases, the J end lost 9 bases, and 15 bases lay between the germline ends.

This clonotype was seen at least ten times. The rearrangement joins TRBV5-5 to TRBJ2-5; 11 bases fit TRBD2. The CDR3 has 16 residues. CDR1 SGHKS and CDR2 YYEKEE come from the germline V gene (reference sequence). Trimming at V came to 3 bases and at J to 4 bases, leaving 8 bases not matched to a gene. The CDR3 spells CASSYLSGRALETQYF. In DNA, the CDR3 is TGTGCCAGCAGCTACCTTAGCGGGAGGGCCCTAGAGACCCAGTACTTC.

The V gene is TRBV30, the J gene TRBJ2-3; 8 bases agree with TRBD2. CDR3 length equals 15 residues. The V gene end was trimmed by 5 bases and the J gene end by 0 bases; junction bases not matched to a gene: 7. The germline CDR1 and CDR2 sequences are GTSNPN and SVGIG (reference sequence). CDR3 region: CAWGRAGASTDTQYF. The CDR3 coding sequence is TGTGCCTGGGGCCGAGCGGGAGCCAGCACAGATACGCAGTATTTT.

The chain carries TRBV4-1 and TRBJ2-7, with 8 nucleotides matching TRBD1. Trimming took 4 bases from V and 4 from J; bases not matched to a gene: 9. This CDR3 contains 15 residues. Germline V gives CDR1 MGHRA, CDR2 YSYEKL. CDR3 DNA sequence: TGCGCCAGCAGCCCTGGACAGGGAGCCCGATACGAGCAGTACTTC. It codes for CASSPGQGARYEQYF.

The chain has TRBV4-1 and TRBJ1-3; D is uncertain. V was trimmed by 1 base and J by 0 bases, leaving 16 bases between them. In germline, CDR1 is MGHRA, CDR2 YSYEKL. This CDR3 is built from 18 residues. The CDR3 sequence: CASSQGYWEGSSGNTIYF. CDR3 in DNA: TGCGCCAGCAGCCAAGGTTACTGGGAAGGATCCTCTGGAAACACCATATATTTT.

This rearrangement joins TRBV2 to TRBJ2-7, with D perhaps assigned TRBD1 or TRBD2 (7 bases each). The V end lost 10 bases, the J end lost 5 bases, and 18 bases lay between the germline ends. The CDR3 runs 13 residues. CDR1 SNHLY and CDR2 FYNNEI come from the germline V gene. The CDR3 DNA follows: TGTGCCACCGACAGGGCGGGGAGGGACGAGCAGTACTTC. This gives the protein CATDRAGRDEQYF. Complete variable domain (other parts from reference TRBV2 and TRBJ2-7): EPEVTQTPSHQVTQMGQEVILRCVPISNHLYFYWYRQILGQKVEFLVSFYNNEISEKSEIFDDQFSVERPDGSNFTLKIRSTKLEDSAMYFCATDRAGRDEQYFGPGTRLTVT.

The chain is built from TRBV5-6 and TRBJ1-2, with 9 bases identical to TRBD1. Trimming removed 5 bases from V and 2 bases from J; junction bases left unmatched: 4. The CDR3 is 14 residues long. Per germline, CDR1 SGHDT and CDR2 YYEEEE. The CDR3 spells CASRWDRVNYGYTF. The CDR3 DNA sequence: TGTGCCAGCAGGTGGGACAGGGTAAACTATGGCTACACCTTC.

J is TRBJ2-7 and V is TRBV4-1, with no clear D. V was shortened by 0 bases and J by 5 bases, with 14 bases between the two germline ends. CDR3 length: 15 residues. CDR1 is MGHRA and CDR2 is YSYEKL in the germline V gene. The CDR3 bases are TGCGCCAGCAGCCAAGAGCCCTCGGACCTCGACGAGCAGTACTTC. It specifies CASSQEPSDLDEQYF.

As DNA, the CDR3 is TGTGCCAGCAGCTTAAGTCCGCTGGCTAGCACAGATACGCAGTATTTT. Protein product: CASSLSPLASTDTQYF. The gene calls are TRBV7-3 and TRBJ2-3; D unclear. With 1 base removed from V and 0 bases from J, the gap between germline ends came to 11 bases. CDR1 SGHTA and CDR2 FQGTGA come from the germline V gene. The CDR3 covers 16 residues.

This rearrangement joins TRBV10-3 to TRBJ2-3, with TRBD1 matching over 9 bases. Trimming cost V 7 bases and J 3 bases; bases outside gene matches: 5. From germline, CDR1 is ENHRY and CDR2 SYGVKD. This CDR3 is 14 amino acids long. CDR3: CAIKGGQGTDTQYF. The CDR3 bases are TGTGCCATCAAGGGGGGACAGGGAACAGATACGCAGTATTTT.

The V call is TRBV20-1, the J call TRBJ1-6, with TRBD1 as a possible D gene (6 bases). Trimming left V 1 base short and J 8 bases short, with 12 bases between. This CDR3 has 14 residues. Per the germline V gene, CDR1 is DFQATT and CDR2 is SNEGSKA (reference sequence). CDR3 in DNA: TGCAGTGCTAGAGTTGGGGGCCCGTATTCACCCCTCCACTTT. Its protein is CSARVGGPYSPLHF.

The J gene is TRBJ1-2, the V gene TRBV12-3 or TRBV12-4; D may be TRBD1 (6 bases). CDR3 length equals 18 residues. The germline V and J ends were trimmed by 2 bases and 4 bases, with 23 bases remaining between them. The CDR3 region is CASSLFLEANRVGYGYTF. The CDR3 DNA sequence: TGTGCCAGCAGTTTATTTTTGGAGGCCAACAGGGTTGGCTATGGCTACACCTTC.

The chain carries TRBV12-3 or TRBV12-4 and TRBJ2-1; D is unresolved. Trimming stripped 6 bases from V and 5 bases from J, with 8 bases between. CDR3 length: 12 residues. The CDR3 sequence is CASSRTHNEQFF. CDR3 nucleotide sequence: TGTGCCAGCAGCAGGACCCACAATGAGCAGTTCTTC.

The rearrangement joins TRBV20-1 to TRBJ2-1; D remains unclear. The CDR3 is 13 amino acids. Trimming took off 5 bases at V and 3 bases at J, with 11 bases between the two ends. Germline V gives CDR1 DFQATT, CDR2 SNEGSKA (reference sequence). The chain's CDR3 is CSAPPRFYNEQFF. The CDR3 DNA sequence: TGCAGTGCTCCACCCCGATTCTACAATGAGCAGTTCTTC.

CDR3 nucleotide sequence: TGTGCCAGCAGCGTAGCGAGAAATGAGCAGTTCTTC. It encodes CASSVARNEQFF. The rearrangement links TRBV9 to TRBJ2-1; D uncertain. This CDR3 is 12 amino acids long. The V gene's germline CDR1 is SGDLS and CDR2 YYNGEE. V lost 0 bases to trimming and J lost 7 bases, with 5 bases between them.

V is TRBV12-3 or TRBV12-4 and J is TRBJ2-3; 7 bases are shared with TRBD1. This CDR3 spans 15 amino acids. J gave up 7 bases and V 0 bases, and 7 bases lay outside the gene matches. The CDR3 protein is CASSLAQGRANTQYF. CDR3 bases: TGTGCCAGCAGTTTAGCACAGGGGAGAGCAAATACGCAGTATTTT.

The gene calls are TRBV6-5 and TRBJ2-1; 9 bases line up with TRBD1. Looked up from germline, CDR1 is MNHEY and CDR2 is SVGAGI. V dropped 1 base and J dropped 10; count of bases not matched to a gene: 5. This CDR3 contains 14 residues. The CDR3 region has the DNA TGTGCCAGCAGTTACTTAACAGGGGGCGGCGAGCAGTTCTTC. It specifies CASSYLTGGGEQFF.

The CDR3 loop is CASSAGGGEQYF. In DNA, the CDR3 is TGTGCCAGCAGTGCAGGGGGTGGCGAGCAGTACTTC. The genes are TRBV25-1 and TRBJ2-4; 7 bases are shared with TRBD1. Near its end, the DNA agrees better with TRBJ2-7, so the J call may be wrong. The CDR3 spans 12 residues. Germline CDR1 and CDR2: MGHDK and SYGVNS.

This sequence joins TRBV7-9 and TRBJ2-3; possible D gene TRBD2, 7 bases. The CDR3 is made up of 16 amino acids. V was trimmed by 5 bases and J by 2 bases, leaving 17 bases between them. Germline CDR1 and CDR2: SEHNR and FQNEAQ (reference sequence). CDR3 in DNA: TGTGCCAGCAGCGCCCGTCAGGGGAGGGACACAGATACGCAGTATTTT. It specifies CASSARQGRDTDTQYF.

The chain links TRBV5-1 to TRBJ2-1; perhaps TRBD2 as D (6 bases). V lost 2 bases, J lost 0 bases, and 12 bases lay in between. Germline CDR1 reads SGHRS; CDR2 reads YFSETQ. This CDR3 spans 16 amino acids. DNA of the CDR3: TGCGCCAGCAGCTTTTCGGGAGACACCTCCTACAATGAGCAGTTCTTC. Residues: CASSFSGDTSYNEQFF.

This rearrangement joins TRBV7-9 to TRBJ2-7; tentatively, D is TRBD1 or TRBD2 (5 bases each). Per the germline V gene, CDR1 is SEHNR and CDR2 is FQNEAQ (reference sequence). The V end lost 1 base, the J end lost 2 bases, and 15 bases lay between the germline ends. The CDR3 covers 16 residues. The CDR3 region has the DNA TGTGCCAGCAGCTTAGGACCGAGGGGCCGTACCTACGAGCAGTACTTC. Residues: CASSLGPRGRTYEQYF.